The 22 T cell receptor beta chains listed next were all sequenced from one sample in a study of shared clonotypes between healthy human individuals. Method: immunoSEQ multiplex PCR; TCRdb's copy keeps in-frame clones and lacks some. This table holds about a million clones, around three quarters found once. The source material was memory CD4+ T cells from PBMCs. Sample subset: CD45RA-negative fraction. Receptors were obtained from a man between 18 and 35 years old in good health. Some clones in this sample may be carry-over from other donors' samples.

The rearrangement uses TRBV7-8 and TRBJ1-2; 7 positions agree with TRBD1. CDR1 SGHVS and CDR2 FQNEAQ come from the germline V gene. This CDR3 region has 13 residues. V gave up 5 bases and J gave up 2 bases; unmatched junction bases: 2. In nucleotides, the CDR3 is TGTGCCAGCAGCAAGGACAGGAACTATGGCTACACCTTC. It codes for CASSKDRNYGYTF.

The chain links TRBV19 to TRBJ2-2; tentatively, D is TRBD2 (5 bases). Trimming cost V 4 bases and J 4 bases, with 13 bases left between them. Per germline, CDR1 LNHDA and CDR2 SQIVND (reference sequence). The CDR3 runs 15 residues. In DNA form, the CDR3 reads TGTGCCAGTAGTACGCAGTCTACTAGCACCGGGGAGCTGTTTTTT. Translated: CASSTQSTSTGELFF.

This clone was recorded a few times. The chain is built from TRBV19 and TRBJ2-5; D gene ambiguous. The CDR3 is made up of 15 amino acids. Trimming stripped 1 base from V and 7 bases from J, with 16 bases between. In germline, CDR1 is LNHDA, CDR2 SQIVND (reference sequence). The CDR3: CASSIALGNLGTQYF. CDR3 in DNA: TGTGCCAGTAGTATAGCCTTGGGGAACCTCGGGACCCAGTACTTC.

The chain uses TRBV6-1 and TRBJ1-2; D is unresolved. V lost 2 bases and J 2 bases, leaving 6 bases between the germline ends. From germline, CDR1 is MNHNS and CDR2 SASEGT. CDR3 length: 13 residues. Here the CDR3 DNA reads TGTGCCAGCAGTGAATACGGGAACTATGGCTACACCTTC. This sequence encodes CASSEYGNYGYTF.

Only one count was recorded for this clone. Additional DNA sequences in this sample encode the identical CDR3. J is TRBJ2-5 and V is TRBV30; D unclear. V was clipped by 0 bases and J by 5 bases, with 4 bases between them. The CDR3 runs to 11 residues. CDR1 is GTSNPN, CDR2 SVGIG, per germline (reference sequence). The CDR3 here is CAWSVGETQYF. The CDR3 nucleotides are TGTGCCTGGAGTGTGGGGGAGACCCAGTACTTC.

V gene TRBV7-3 combines with J gene TRBJ1-1, with 7 bases fitting TRBD1. The CDR3 runs 14 residues. The V gene's germline CDR1 is SGHTA and CDR2 FQGTGA. Germline trimming cut 2 bases from V and 4 bases from J; bases unmatched to any gene: 4. The CDR3 DNA sequence: TGTGCCAGCAGCTTAGTCCAGGGGGTCACTGAAGCTTTCTTT. It codes for CASSLVQGVTEAFF.

This rearrangement joins TRBV7-3 to TRBJ2-5; 10 nucleotides match TRBD2. The CDR3 consists of 13 residues. V trimming: 5 bases; J trimming: 6 bases; junction bases outside the gene matches: 3. The germline V gene encodes CDR1 SGHTA and CDR2 FQGTGA. The DNA of the CDR3 is TGTGCCAGCAGCCCGACTAGCGGGCAGACCCAGTACTTC. Its translation: CASSPTSGQTQYF.

This clone came up a few times. The V gene is TRBV6-5, the J gene TRBJ1-3; no reliable D call. Trimming shortened V by 4 bases and J by 3 bases, and 13 bases separated the two germline ends. The CDR3 length is 15 residues. Germline V gene lookup returns CDR1 MNHEY and CDR2 SVGAGI. Written as DNA, the CDR3 is TGTGCCAGCAGTTCCCCCAGCATCATTGGAAACACCATATATTTT. Amino acid sequence: CASSSPSIIGNTIYF.

The chain has TRBV5-6 and TRBJ2-1, with 15 nucleotides matching TRBD2. The CDR3 covers 16 residues. V was pared by 4 bases and J by 12 bases, with 11 bases of the junction left unmatched. The germline gives CDR1 SGHDT, CDR2 YYEEEE. In DNA form, the CDR3 reads TGTGCCAGCAGCAAGGGACTAGCGGGAGGTGGGTCGGCGCAGTTCTTC. Translated, it gives CASSKGLAGGGSAQFF.

The sample holds one count of this clone. The V gene is TRBV20-1, the J gene TRBJ2-7; D gene ambiguous. The CDR3 has 11 amino acids. Germline loops: CDR1 DFQATT, CDR2 SNEGSKA (reference sequence). The V end was cut by 3 bases, the J end by 7 bases, with 10 bases between. This chain's CDR3 is CSARGTSEQYF. The CDR3 DNA reads TGCAGTGCTAGGGGAACTTCGGAGCAGTACTTC.

The genes are TRBV5-1 and TRBJ1-2, with a tentative D call TRBD1 (5 bases). V shed 4 bases and J shed 8 bases, with 12 bases lying between them. This CDR3 spans 12 amino acids. Germline V gives CDR1 SGHRS, CDR2 YFSETQ. In DNA form, the CDR3 reads TGCGCCAGCAGCGCCGTCGGGGGAGGCTACACCTTC. As protein: CASSAVGGGYTF.

The CDR3 DNA sequence: TGTGCCAGCAGTTTATCGGCGAGGGGGGCGCGGACTGAAGCTTTCTTT. This sequence encodes CASSLSARGARTEAFF. The chain has TRBV28 and TRBJ1-1, with TRBD1 as a possible D gene (6 bases). V was pared by 1 base and J by 5 bases, with 17 bases between. Germline CDR1 MDHEN, CDR2 SYDVKM. This CDR3 spans 16 amino acids.

This clone was seen a few times. J is TRBJ1-5 and V is TRBV7-2; D is uncertain. Germline values: CDR1 SGHTA, CDR2 FQGNSA. V was shortened by 5 bases and J by 11 bases, with 22 bases between the two germline ends. CDR3 size: 15 residues. CDR3 residues: CASSLHVGLGGSQHF. In DNA, the CDR3 is TGTGCCAGCAGCCTCCACGTGGGTCTGGGAGGGTCCCAGCATTTT.

There are a few counts of this clone. The V call is TRBV11-2, the J call TRBJ2-3; unclear D gene. The CDR3 is 16 residues long. Looked up from germline, CDR1 is SGHAT and CDR2 is FQNNGV. V was clipped by 2 bases and J by 4 bases, with 16 bases between them. The CDR3 DNA sequence: TGTGCCAGCAGCTTAAGAAGGGCGGTACGCGCAGATACGCAGTATTTT. It codes for CASSLRRAVRADTQYF.

This clone was recorded many times. V gene TRBV7-9 combines with J gene TRBJ1-1; no definite D call. This CDR3 contains 12 residues. Germline assignment: CDR1 SEHNR and CDR2 FQNEAQ (reference sequence). The germline V and J ends were trimmed by 5 bases and 13 bases, with 17 bases remaining between them. For the CDR3, the DNA is TGTGCCAGCAGCCCAATGGATGTCTCAAGTTTCTTT. Residues: CASSPMDVSSFF.

The rearrangement uses TRBV9 and TRBJ1-3, with D hard to call. The CDR3 has 14 residues. V lost 3 bases and J 6 bases, leaving 13 bases between the germline ends. Germline CDR1 is SGDLS and CDR2 is YYNGEE. In DNA form, the CDR3 reads TGTGCCAGCAGCGAGAGGGCAGGAGCAAACACCATATATTTT. Its translation: CASSERAGANTIYF.

The chain combines TRBV27 with TRBJ2-3, with D unresolved. The CDR3 runs to 18 residues. Trimming stripped 4 bases from V and 0 bases from J, with 20 bases between. From germline, CDR1 is MNHEY and CDR2 SMNVEV (reference sequence). The chain's CDR3 is CASSWTALDSFSTDTQYF. Here the CDR3 DNA reads TGTGCCAGCAGTTGGACGGCCCTAGACTCCTTTAGCACAGATACGCAGTATTTT.

In regard to this clone: Germline is not matched at one junction end, which may reflect a read error. The chain carries TRBV30 and TRBJ1-1, with D maybe TRBD1 (5 bases). Germline CDR1 reads GTSNPN; CDR2 reads SVGIG (reference sequence). The CDR3 is 13 amino acids. CDR3 in amino acids: CAWRGPGSTGAFF. As DNA, the CDR3 is TGTGCCTGGAGGGGGCCGGGGAGCACTGGAGCTTTCTTT.

The rearrangement joins TRBV28 to TRBJ1-1; no clear D. Germline-derived CDR1 and CDR2 are MDHEN and SYDVKM. V lost 7 bases to trimming and J lost 1 base, with 10 bases between them. CDR3 size: 13 residues. CDR3 amino acids: CASNSPANTEAFF. The DNA for the CDR3 is TGTGCCAGCAATAGCCCGGCGAACACTGAAGCTTTCTTT.

There are a few counts of this clone. The gene calls are TRBV5-1 and TRBJ2-1; 9 bases are a match to TRBD1. The CDR3 totals 15 residues. CDR1 SGHRS and CDR2 YFSETQ come from the germline V gene. The J segment lost 7 bases and the V segment lost 1 base, leaving 6 bases of the junction unmatched. DNA for the CDR3: TGCGCCAGCAGCTTGCTTGGGACAGGGCGGAATGAGCAGTTCTTC. It yields the protein CASSLLGTGRNEQFF.

The chain uses TRBV4-3 and TRBJ2-7, with 11 bases fitting TRBD1. The CDR3 sequence is 17 residues long. Germline-derived CDR1 and CDR2 are LGHNA and YSLEER. With 0 bases clipped from V and 3 bases from J, the junction kept 7 bases outside the gene matches. The CDR3 DNA is TGCGCCAGCAGCCAAGAAGGAGGACAGGGGGCCCTCTACGAGCAGTACTTC. The encoded protein is CASSQEGGQGALYEQYF.

This chain links TRBV7-2 with TRBJ2-5; D might be TRBD1 or TRBD2, each matching 5 bases. V lost 1 base and J 5 bases, leaving 14 bases between the germline ends. The germline V gene has CDR1 SGHTA and CDR2 FQGNSA. This CDR3 spans 15 amino acids. The CDR3 is CASSLGGVEGETQYF. The CDR3 DNA reads as TGTGCCAGCAGCTTAGGTGGGGTCGAGGGGGAGACCCAGTACTTC.